The 29 T cell receptor beta chains in this list originate from one sample, sequenced in a study of neurological immune-mediated disorders. Each CDR3 protein is one row after TCRdb ran MiXCR on the 5' RACE reads. Among 50,000 to 60,000 distinct CDR3 sequences listed, around 2.3% were seen once. Sample: PBMCs. These receptors were collected from a middle-aged man with multiple sclerosis.

This clonotype was found a few times. The chain uses TRBV3-1 and TRBJ1-2; D is unclear. CDR1 is LGHDT and CDR2 is YNNKEL in the germline V gene (reference sequence). V lost 0 bases and J lost 4, with 12 bases in between. The CDR3 consists of 15 residues. In DNA, the CDR3 is TGTGCCAGCAGCCAAGAAAGGACTTTGGGCTATGGCTACACCTTC. Its translation: CASSQERTLGYGYTF.

This clonotype was observed many times. The chain is built from TRBV6-5 and TRBJ2-1; 8 bases map to TRBD2. Losses at the gene ends were 5 bases for V and 0 bases for J; bases not matched to a gene: 6. The CDR3 runs 16 residues. CDR1 and CDR2 from the germline V gene are MNHEY and SVGAGI. CDR3 coding DNA: TGTGCCAGCAGTCGGGCCGGGACTAGCTCCTACAATGAGCAGTTCTTC. It is translated as CASSRAGTSSYNEQFF.

This clonotype was counted at least ten times. This chain connects TRBV7-2 to TRBJ1-2, with D possibly matching TRBD1 (5 bases). Between the trimmed V and J ends, which lost 1 base and 8 bases, there was a span of 17 bases. The CDR3 consists of 15 residues. Germline V gives CDR1 SGHTA, CDR2 FQGNSA. The CDR3 sequence is CASSLEVGTGLGYTF. In DNA form, the CDR3 reads TGTGCCAGCAGCTTAGAAGTGGGGACGGGGTTGGGCTACACCTTC.

This clonotype occurred many times. Sequence at one end of the junction differs from germline and may be a read error. In DNA form, the CDR3 reads TGCAGTGCTGGGAGACAGGGCTCCAACGAGCAGTACTTC. This sequence encodes CSAGRQGSNEQYF. V usage is TRBV20-1 and J usage is TRBJ2-7, with 7 bases matching TRBD1. The CDR3 is 13 amino acids. Germline values: CDR1 DFQATT, CDR2 SNEGSKA (reference sequence).

The rearrangement joins TRBV18 to TRBJ1-5; no definite D call. Germline V gives CDR1 KGHSH, CDR2 LQKENI. Trimming stripped 3 bases from V and 5 bases from J, with 14 bases between. This CDR3 is built from 15 residues. Here the CDR3 reads CASSPFAGGYQPQHF. The CDR3, as DNA: TGTGCCAGCTCACCTTTCGCGGGTGGATATCAGCCCCAGCATTTT.

Worth noting for this clonotype: Given a much more abundant clone one base away, this may be a read error. The chain uses TRBV7-6 and TRBJ2-6; maybe TRBD1 (5 bases). CDR3 length equals 16 residues. V was clipped by 1 base and J by 4 bases, with 11 bases between them. The germline V gene has CDR1 SGHVS and CDR2 FNYEAQ. Here the CDR3 reads CASSLVVDTGANVLTF. DNA of the CDR3: TGTGCCAGCAGCTTAGTAGTGGACACCGGGGCCAACGTCCTGACTTTC.

The sample holds many counts of this clonotype. The rearrangement links TRBV12-3 or TRBV12-4 to TRBJ2-1; no firm D call. The germline V and J ends were trimmed by 0 bases and 3 bases, with 6 bases remaining between them. The CDR3 totals 14 residues. DNA for the CDR3: TGTGCCAGCAGTTTAGCGTGGGTCTACAATGAGCAGTTCTTC. Its protein product is CASSLAWVYNEQFF.

This clonotype was found many times. The genes are TRBV20-1 and TRBJ2-3; maybe TRBD2 (6 bases). Germline assignment: CDR1 DFQATT and CDR2 SNEGSKA (reference sequence). This CDR3 is built from 13 residues. Trimming cost V 1 base and J 6 bases, with 11 bases left between them. The CDR3 protein is CSARVSAGDTQYF. The CDR3 DNA reads as TGCAGTGCTAGAGTGAGTGCGGGGGATACGCAGTATTTT.

As concerns this clonotype: Germline and junction disagree at one end, which may indicate a read error. J is TRBJ1-6 and V is TRBV3-1; D gene unclear. Germline V gene lookup returns CDR1 LGHDT and CDR2 YNNKEL (reference sequence). The CDR3 runs to 12 residues. CDR3 region: CASSQESSTLNF. The CDR3 nucleotides read TGTGCCAGCAGCCAAGAGAGTTCAACCCTCAACTTT.

Ten or more counts support this clonotype. The chain links TRBV5-1 to TRBJ2-7; 12 bases align to TRBD1. CDR1 is SGHRS and CDR2 is YFSETQ in the germline V gene. V lost 3 bases, J lost 3 bases, and 4 bases stayed unmatched. This CDR3 is 15 amino acids long. This CDR3 reads CASSSGTGGFYEQYF. Written as DNA, the CDR3 is TGCGCCAGCAGCTCCGGGACAGGGGGCTTCTACGAGCAGTACTTC.

This clonotype was recorded at least ten times. The chain links TRBV5-1 to TRBJ2-1; 10 bases line up with TRBD2. The CDR3 consists of 14 residues. Germline V lookup: CDR1 SGHRS, CDR2 YFSETQ. V lost 4 bases to trimming and J lost 9 bases; unmatched junction nucleotides: 7. The CDR3 reads CASSIGTSEGEQFF. The CDR3 DNA follows: TGCGCCAGCAGCATAGGGACTAGCGAAGGTGAGCAGTTCTTC.

This clonotype was detected many times. The genes are TRBV28 and TRBJ1-1; possibly TRBD1 for D (5 bases). The V and J ends lost 3 bases and 9 bases respectively, with 11 bases between them. The germline gives CDR1 MDHEN, CDR2 SYDVKM. The CDR3 extends over 12 amino acids. The DNA for the CDR3 is TGTGCCAGCAGTTTGAAGGCAGGGCAAGCTTTCTTT. Residues: CASSLKAGQAFF.

This clonotype was seen at least ten times. The chain employs TRBV6-2 or TRBV6-3 and TRBJ1-5, with 9 positions matching TRBD1. This CDR3 has 13 residues. V was pared by 5 bases and J by 5 bases, with 1 base of the junction left unmatched. The germline V gene encodes CDR1 MNHEY and CDR2 SVGEGT. The CDR3 region has the DNA TGTGCCAGCAGTACAGGGGGCCATCAGCCCCAGCATTTT. Protein: CASSTGGHQPQHF.

This clonotype was recorded at least ten times. The chain joins TRBV6-2 or TRBV6-3 to TRBJ2-7; a possible D gene is TRBD2 (6 bases). This CDR3 has 15 amino acids. Germline CDR1 is MNHEY and CDR2 is SVGEGT. The V and J ends lost 4 bases and 5 bases respectively, with 18 bases between them. CDR3 DNA: TGTGCCAGCAGTTCACCGGGGGTCTTAGTGGACGAGCAGTACTTC. It is translated as CASSSPGVLVDEQYF.

Many counts were recorded for this clonotype. V is TRBV20-1 and J is TRBJ2-5; D gene uncertain. The length of the CDR3 is 12 residues. Germline lookup yields CDR1 DFQATT and CDR2 SNEGSKA (reference sequence). V was clipped by 3 bases and J by 1 base, with 6 bases between them. DNA of the CDR3: TGCAGTGCTAGGCTAACCCAAGAGACCCAGTACTTC. The encoded protein is CSARLTQETQYF.

In its sample, this clonotype was seen many times. The rearrangement uses TRBV6-5 and TRBJ1-3; D is uncertain. Trimming cost V 2 bases and J 0 bases, with 8 bases left between them. CDR3 length equals 15 residues. CDR1 MNHEY and CDR2 SVGAGI come from the germline V gene. Written as DNA, the CDR3 is TGTGCCAGCAGTTACACCGCAATCTCTGGAAACACCATATATTTT. Its translation is CASSYTAISGNTIYF.

This clonotype was seen many times. The chain recombines TRBV7-7 with TRBJ2-3, with no clear D. Germline CDR1 reads SSHAT; CDR2 reads FNYEAQ (reference sequence). V lost 1 base and J 4 bases, leaving 6 bases between the germline ends. The length of the CDR3 is 13 residues. CDR3 DNA sequence: TGTGCCAGCAGCTTAGACGCTTCAGATACGCAGTATTTT. Protein: CASSLDASDTQYF.

This clonotype was detected ten times or more. V usage is TRBV11-2 and J usage is TRBJ2-7; D may correspond to TRBD1 or TRBD2 (5 bases each). The CDR3 loop spans 14 amino acids. Germline V CDR1 and CDR2: SGHAT, FQNNGV. Deletions cut 3 bases from V and 7 bases from J, with 16 bases between. The CDR3 is CASSFIGGSGEQYF. In DNA, the CDR3 is TGTGCCAGCAGCTTTATTGGGGGATCGGGTGAGCAGTACTTC.

Ten or more counts support this clonotype. The chain has TRBV12-3 or TRBV12-4 and TRBJ2-6, with D uncertain. Between the trimmed V and J ends, which lost 0 bases and 4 bases, there was a span of 1 base. CDR3 length: 13 residues. CDR3 region: CASSLAGANVLTF. CDR3 bases: TGTGCCAGCAGTTTAGCCGGGGCCAACGTCCTGACTTTC.

This clonotype was recorded at least ten times. The chain has TRBV4-2 and TRBJ2-7; the D gene is possibly TRBD2 (6 bases). The germline V gene encodes CDR1 LGHNA and CDR2 YNFKEQ. V was clipped by 2 bases and J by 1 base, with 15 bases between them. The CDR3 extends over 16 amino acids. The DNA for the CDR3 is TGTGCCAGCAGCCAACCACGCGCCGGGGGTTCCTACGAGCAGTACTTC. Amino acid sequence: CASSQPRAGGSYEQYF.

This clonotype came up many times. The V call is TRBV5-4, the J call TRBJ1-4; D might be TRBD1 (6 bases). CDR1 and CDR2 from the germline V gene are SGHNT and YYREEE (reference sequence). CDR3 length: 14 residues. The germline V and J ends were trimmed by 4 bases and 8 bases, with 15 bases remaining between them. The CDR3 coding sequence is TGTGCCAGCAGCCAACAGGGTGGACGGGAAAAACTGTTTTTT. Translation gives CASSQQGGREKLFF.

This clonotype has at least ten counts. The chain joins TRBV20-1 to TRBJ2-3; possible D gene TRBD2, 6 bases. CDR3 length equals 16 residues. Germline V gene data show CDR1 as DFQATT and CDR2 as SNEGSKA (reference sequence). V was pared by 0 bases and J by 2 bases, with 15 bases between. The CDR3 region has the DNA TGCAGTGCTAGAGATCCTATAGCGGACTTCACAGATACGCAGTATTTT. Translation gives CSARDPIADFTDTQYF.

This clonotype occurred many times. This chain connects TRBV5-4 to TRBJ1-2; D is undetermined. CDR1 and CDR2 (germline): SGHNT, YYREEE (reference sequence). V dropped 3 bases and J dropped 2 bases, with 17 bases sitting between them. The CDR3 runs to 16 residues. The CDR3 DNA reads TGTGCCAGCAGCTCTGCGGCGAAACCTCCAAACTATGGCTACACCTTC. It translates to CASSSAAKPPNYGYTF.

To note about this clonotype: Without the conserved terminal phenylalanine or tryptophan, this CDR3 likely stems from a read error. V and J are TRBV3-1 and TRBJ2-7, with D unclear. This CDR3 spans 11 amino acids. V was trimmed by 5 bases and J by 9 bases, leaving 11 bases between them. The germline V gene encodes CDR1 LGHDT and CDR2 YNNKEL (reference sequence). This CDR3 is CASSKSHAQYI. The DNA of the CDR3 is TGTGCCAGCAGCAAAAGCCACGCGCAGTACATC.

The sample holds many counts of this clonotype. V gene TRBV5-1 combines with J gene TRBJ1-2; D possibly corresponds to TRBD1 (6 bases). Germline V gene lookup returns CDR1 SGHRS and CDR2 YFSETQ. The CDR3 consists of 14 residues. V lost 0 bases to trimming and J lost 4 bases, with 10 bases between them. As DNA, the CDR3 is TGCGCCAGCAGCTTGGCACAGGGTACCTATGGCTACACCTTC. Protein: CASSLAQGTYGYTF.

The sample holds many counts of this clonotype. This chain uses TRBV7-8 with TRBJ2-5, with no clear D. V was trimmed by 5 bases and J by 5 bases, leaving 15 bases between them. This CDR3 is 14 amino acids long. Germline V lookup: CDR1 SGHVS, CDR2 FQNEAQ. CDR3 sequence: CASSPPGWLETQYF. CDR3 nucleotides: TGTGCCAGCAGCCCACCCGGGTGGTTGGAGACCCAGTACTTC.

In its sample, this clonotype was seen many times. V gene TRBV18 combines with J gene TRBJ1-3; D unclear. Trimming pared 3 bases from V and 1 base from J, leaving 13 bases between. CDR1 and CDR2 from the germline V gene are KGHSH and LQKENI. This CDR3 is 16 amino acids long. CDR3 sequence: CASSPTSVLSGNTIYF. CDR3 DNA sequence: TGTGCCAGCTCACCGACCTCCGTGTTGTCTGGAAACACCATATATTTT.

This clonotype appeared many times. This chain uses TRBV4-1 with TRBJ1-4; D remains unclear. The CDR3 consists of 16 residues. Germline assignment: CDR1 MGHRA and CDR2 YSYEKL. V lost 4 bases, J lost 4 bases, and 16 bases lay in between. CDR3: CASSLGVSPNNEKLFF. The CDR3 bases are TGCGCCAGCAGCCTGGGTGTGTCCCCCAATAATGAAAAACTGTTTTTT.

This clonotype was picked up many times. CDR3 residues: CASSFLLNTGELFF. CDR3 DNA sequence: TGTGCCAGCAGTTTTCTGCTTAACACCGGGGAGCTGTTTTTT. The rearrangement uses TRBV12-3 or TRBV12-4 and TRBJ2-2; no clear D. V was cut by 3 bases and J by 2 bases, with 7 bases left in between. The CDR3 covers 14 residues.